This T cell receptor beta chain appears in the sequencing data of a study of cytomegalovirus exposure and HLA in healthy donors. Study summary: Both the roughly 120 validation repertoires and the approximately 700 first-cohort repertoires used the same platform, as reported by a later analysis.

This table comes from immunoSEQ multiplex PCR, and its TCRdb copy is limited to in-frame clones, with some not included. The sample lists some 150,000 clones, roughly 89% occurring once. About this clone: No antigen is known for it.

Overall study findings and caveats: The study labeled 150 or so TCR beta chains cytomegalovirus-associated. The authors confirmed in vitro that a few CMV-associated chains were specific for CMV antigens. Across donors, most TCRs were seen rarely, yet some public ones were widespread.

Trimming left V 5 bases short and J 5 bases short, with 7 bases between. Germline CDR1 reads MDHEN; CDR2 reads SYDVKM. The CDR3 consists of 12 residues. This receptor was identified in a woman aged 25 to 39 in good health and CMV-seronegative. Sequencing was performed on PBMCs. J is TRBJ2-1 and V is TRBV28; D uncertain. CDR3 nucleotides: TGTGCCAGCAGTCCAACTCACAATGAGCAGTTCTTC. Its translation is CASSPTHNEQFF.